The 18 T cell receptor beta chains given below trace back to one sample, sequenced in a study of human T cells and chemical hapten exposure. As to time point: pre-sensitization, week 0. Treatment meaning: therapeutic diphenylcyclopropenone sensitization with weekly scalp DPC. Each CDR3 protein gets one entry after TCRdb re-called the RACE reads with MiXCR. The sample lists about 380,000 distinct CDR3 sequences, 5% to 6.5% occurring once. This material consisted of whole blood, taken in connection with sensitization to the hapten diphenylcyclopropenone (DPC). These receptors all stem from a woman aged 45-65 years with alopecia areata. Some clones in this sample may be carry-over from other donors' samples.

This clonotype was detected many times. This rearrangement joins TRBV7-9 to TRBJ2-1; tentatively, D is TRBD2 (5 bases). CDR1 and CDR2 (germline): SEHNR, FQNEAQ (reference sequence). Trimming took 6 bases from V and 5 from J, leaving 20 bases between them. The CDR3 is 16 amino acids. The CDR3 DNA reads as TGTGCCAGCAGATTCTTGCTAGGAGGAGGTGACAATGAGCAGTTCTTC. This translates into CASRFLLGGGDNEQFF.

J is TRBJ2-1 and V is TRBV13; D may correspond to TRBD1 or TRBD2 (5 bases each). V was cut by 4 bases and J by 8 bases, with 15 bases left in between. Germline CDR1 reads PRHDT; CDR2 reads FYEKMQ (reference sequence). The CDR3 covers 14 residues. The CDR3 DNA reads TGTGCCAGCAGCTCCGGGACCCTGAGCGATGAGCAGTTCTTC. The encoded protein is CASSSGTLSDEQFF. Variable domain in full (rest from reference TRBV13 and TRBJ2-1): AAGVIQSPRHLIKEKRETATLKCYPIPRHDTVYWYQQGPGQDPQFLISFYEKMQSDKGSIPDRFSAQQFSDYHSELNMSSLELGDSALYFCASSSGTLSDEQFFGPGTRLTVL.

At least ten counts were recorded for this clonotype. The chain uses TRBV28 and TRBJ2-7; D possibly uses TRBD1 or TRBD2 (5 bases each). Between the trimmed V and J ends, which lost 6 bases and 0 bases, there was a span of 15 bases. The CDR3 has 15 amino acids. The germline V gene encodes CDR1 MDHEN and CDR2 SYDVKM. The CDR3 sequence is CASSQPGTVSYEQYF. The CDR3 DNA follows: TGTGCCAGCAGCCAGCCCGGGACGGTCTCCTACGAGCAGTACTTC.

This clonotype came up many times. V usage is TRBV11-3 and J usage is TRBJ2-7; 7 bases map to TRBD1. This CDR3 spans 14 amino acids. The germline gives CDR1 SGHNT, CDR2 YENEEA. J was trimmed by 3 bases and V by 3 bases; bases with no gene match: 5. The CDR3 coding sequence is TGTGCCAGCAGCTTGAGGGGGCAGGACTACGAGCAGTACTTC. It yields the protein CASSLRGQDYEQYF.

This clonotype has just a few counts. The genes are TRBV7-2 and TRBJ1-6; no definite D call. V was trimmed by 5 bases and J by 4 bases, leaving 9 bases between them. Germline assignment: CDR1 SGHTA and CDR2 FQGNSA. The CDR3 sequence is 14 residues long. CDR3 residues: CASSPGLYNSPLHF. The DNA for the CDR3 is TGTGCCAGCAGCCCGGGCCTGTATAATTCACCCCTCCACTTT.

This clonotype was counted many times. The gene calls are TRBV6-5 and TRBJ2-7, with 9 positions matching TRBD1. Trimming took 0 bases from V and 3 from J; bases not matched to a gene: 6. Germline V gene sequence: CDR1 MNHEY, CDR2 SVGAGI. CDR3 length: 16 amino acids. The CDR3 reads CASSYSTGTGSYEQYF. CDR3 in DNA: TGTGCCAGCAGTTACTCCACCGGGACAGGGAGCTACGAGCAGTACTTC.

The chain uses TRBV20-1 and TRBJ2-1; 10 bases match TRBD2. Unmatched junction bases numbered 5, after V lost 1 base and J lost 2 bases. This CDR3 contains 16 residues. The germline V gene has CDR1 DFQATT and CDR2 SNEGSKA (reference sequence). In DNA, the CDR3 is TGCAGTGCTAGAGTTCCCAGCGGGAGGGCCTACAATGAGCAGTTCTTC. Protein product: CSARVPSGRAYNEQFF.

This clonotype was recorded many times. The chain joins TRBV27 to TRBJ1-5; TRBD1 matches 7 bases. Germline lookup yields CDR1 MNHEY and CDR2 SMNVEV (reference sequence). V was pared by 6 bases and J by 1 base, with 6 bases of the junction left unmatched. The CDR3 loop spans 15 amino acids. CDR3 region: CASRNRGGSNQPQHF. CDR3 DNA: TGTGCCAGCAGAAACAGGGGTGGAAGCAATCAGCCCCAGCATTTT.

Ten or more counts support this clonotype. The chain is built from TRBV11-2 and TRBJ2-1; 10 nucleotides agree with TRBD2. Germline lookup yields CDR1 SGHAT and CDR2 FQNNGV. The CDR3 sequence is 19 residues long. With 2 bases clipped from V and 0 bases from J, the junction kept 10 bases outside the gene matches. The CDR3 here is CASSLYGTSVPSSYNEQFF. CDR3 in DNA: TGTGCCAGCAGCTTATACGGGACTAGCGTCCCTAGCTCCTACAATGAGCAGTTCTTC.

The sample holds many counts of this clonotype. The rearrangement links TRBV4-1 to TRBJ1-1, with D hard to call. V lost 3 bases and J lost 4, with 6 bases in between. CDR1 is MGHRA and CDR2 is YSYEKL in the germline V gene. CDR3 size: 12 residues. The CDR3 loop reads CASSQGSTEAFF. CDR3 in DNA: TGCGCCAGCAGCCAGGGGAGCACTGAAGCTTTCTTT.

This clonotype was seen repeatedly, ten times or more. The chain is built from TRBV27 and TRBJ1-1; D not certain. V was pared by 3 bases and J by 1 base, with 15 bases between. The CDR3 has 16 residues. The germline V gene encodes CDR1 MNHEY and CDR2 SMNVEV (reference sequence). The CDR3 loop is CASSFRTGSSNTEAFF. As DNA, the CDR3 is TGTGCCAGCAGTTTCCGGACGGGATCCTCGAACACTGAAGCTTTCTTT.

This clonotype was detected many times. The V and J genes are TRBV4-1 and TRBJ2-1, with 10 bases matching TRBD2. CDR1 and CDR2 from the germline V gene are MGHRA and YSYEKL. CDR3 size: 17 residues. The V and J ends lost 0 bases and 2 bases, in that order; junction bases with no gene match: 4. CDR3 nucleotides: TGCGCCAGCAGCCAAGAAGGTAGCGGGGGGCCCTACAATGAGCAGTTCTTC. It encodes CASSQEGSGGPYNEQFF.

This clonotype was seen a few times. The chain employs TRBV7-2 and TRBJ2-6, with D hard to call. The CDR3 runs to 17 residues. Trimming left V 1 base short and J 4 bases short, with 14 bases between. Germline CDR1 SGHTA, CDR2 FQGNSA. CDR3 sequence reads: CASSLVPVSGGANVLTF. The CDR3 DNA follows: TGTGCCAGCAGCTTAGTTCCAGTCTCTGGGGGGGCCAACGTCCTGACTTTC. Full variable domain (rest looked up from reference TRBV7-2 and TRBJ2-6): GAGVSQSPSNKVTEKGKDVELRCDPISGHTALYWYRQSLGQGLEFLIYFQGNSAPDKSGLPSDRFSAERTGGSVSTLTIQRTQQEDSAVYLCASSLVPVSGGANVLTFGAGSRLTVL.

The chain couples TRBV18 to TRBJ2-2, with D uncertain. V lost 3 bases to trimming and J lost 2 bases, with 13 bases between them. CDR1 is KGHSH, CDR2 LQKENI, per germline. This CDR3 region has 16 residues. CDR3 in DNA: TGTGCCAGCTCACCCGACCAACCCACAAACACCGGGGAGCTGTTTTTT. It is translated as CASSPDQPTNTGELFF.

V gene TRBV28 combines with J gene TRBJ2-2; D might be TRBD2 (5 bases). V lost 7 bases and J 6 bases, leaving 15 bases between the germline ends. The CDR3 loop spans 14 amino acids. Looked up from germline, CDR1 is MDHEN and CDR2 is SYDVKM. This chain's CDR3 is CASTDRGSSGELFF. The CDR3 coding sequence is TGTGCCAGCACGGATCGGGGATCTTCCGGGGAGCTGTTTTTT.

This clonotype was seen a handful of times. V and J are TRBV7-8 and TRBJ1-1; TRBD1 agrees at 8 bases. The trim removed 6 bases at V and 1 base at J, leaving 4 bases unmatched. Germline V CDR1 and CDR2: SGHVS, FQNEAQ. The length of the CDR3 is 14 residues. Here the CDR3 DNA reads TGTGCCAGCAGACTGACAGGGGCGAACACTGAAGCTTTCTTT. This encodes CASRLTGANTEAFF.

This clonotype was detected ten times or more. The chain is built from TRBV6-5 and TRBJ2-7; TRBD1 matches at 7 bases. This CDR3 contains 15 residues. V lost 2 bases, J lost 9 bases, and 13 bases stayed unmatched. Germline values: CDR1 MNHEY, CDR2 SVGAGI. The CDR3 nucleotides are TGTGCCAGCAGTTACGGGGGACAGCGATCTCCGCGGCAGTACTTC. Encoded protein: CASSYGGQRSPRQYF.

This clonotype was picked up many times. The chain uses TRBV2 and TRBJ2-7; D is undetermined. CDR3 length: 15 amino acids. Trimming took 1 base from V and 0 from J, leaving 10 bases between them. The germline gives CDR1 SNHLY, CDR2 FYNNEI. The CDR3 bases are TGTGCCAGCAGTGAAGTTGGCTGGAGCTCCTACGAGCAGTACTTC. This encodes CASSEVGWSSYEQYF.